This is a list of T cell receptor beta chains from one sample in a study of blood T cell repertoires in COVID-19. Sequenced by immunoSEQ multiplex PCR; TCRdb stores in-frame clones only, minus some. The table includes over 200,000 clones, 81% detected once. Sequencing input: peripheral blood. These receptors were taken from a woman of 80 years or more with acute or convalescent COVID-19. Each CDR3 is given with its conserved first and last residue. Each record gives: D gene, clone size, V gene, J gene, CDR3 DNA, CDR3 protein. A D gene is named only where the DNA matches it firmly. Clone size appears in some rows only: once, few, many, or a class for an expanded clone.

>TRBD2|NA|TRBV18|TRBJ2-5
TGTGCCAGCTTTGACAGCGGGGCCCAAGAGACCCAGTACTTC
CASFDSGAQETQYF
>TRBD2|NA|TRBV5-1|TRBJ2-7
TGCGCCAGCAGCTTGGGGCTAGCGGGCTCCTACGAGCAGTACTTC
CASSLGLAGSYEQYF
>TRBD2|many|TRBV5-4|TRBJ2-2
TGTGCCAGCGGACCGGGTGGGGGGACTAGTTCATCCGGGGAGCTGTTTTTT
CASGPGGGTSSSGELFF
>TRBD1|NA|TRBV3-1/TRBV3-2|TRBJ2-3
TGTGCCAGCAGCCAGGTGACAGGGGCCCACACAGATACGCAGTATTTT
CASSQVTGAHTDTQYF
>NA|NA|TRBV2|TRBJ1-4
TGTGCCAGCAGTGAAGCGGGCCTTTTAAATGAAAAACTGTTTTTT
CASSEAGLLNEKLFF
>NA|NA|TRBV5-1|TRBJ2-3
TGCGCCAGCAGCCTCCAGGTCGGGGACACAGATACGCAGTATTTT
CASSLQVGDTDTQYF
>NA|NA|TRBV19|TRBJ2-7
TGTGCCAGTAGCCTCGGGACTTGGGGTGTAGAGCAGTACTTC
CASSLGTWGVEQYF
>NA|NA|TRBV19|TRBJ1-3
TGTGCCAGTAGTATCGACTCGGTGACTGGAAACACCATATATTTT
CASSIDSVTGNTIYF
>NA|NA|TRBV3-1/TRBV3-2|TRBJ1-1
TGTGCCAGCAGCCAAGATATGAACACTGAAGCTTTCTTT
CASSQDMNTEAFF
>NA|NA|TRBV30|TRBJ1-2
TGTGCCTGGAGTGTGAGCAGCACAGGCGTTAAGGGCTACACCTTC
CAWSVSSTGVKGYTF
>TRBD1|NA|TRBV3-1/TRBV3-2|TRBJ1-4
TGTGCCAGCAGCTCGAGACAGGGGGGATATGAAAAACTGTTTTTT
CASSSRQGGYEKLFF